The clone carrying this TCR beta chain occurred a few times. Its antigen is as yet unknown. Blood was drawn once from each donor into heparinised tubes. The draws averaged around 110 mL. The CDR3 is 15 residues long. The germline gives CDR1 SGDLS, CDR2 YYNGEE. V lost 2 bases and J lost 4; bases outside the gene matches: 6. This sample was taken from a study of beta chain features in type 1 diabetes. Study conclusions and caveats: When Type 1 diabetes patients were examined, their TCRB CDR3s proved moderately but significantly shorter in all four CD4+ subsets.

Isolated RNA was reverse transcribed in full, so expressed TCRB transcripts were sequenced. Profiling relied on immunoSEQ multiplex PCR, and the TCRdb table lists in-frame clones only, not all of them. The data contain some 410,000 clones, 11% to 15% of them singletons. The chain joins TRBV9 to TRBJ1-5, with 7 bases that match TRBD1. This TCR came from a man younger than 45 in good health. The sample consisted of naive CD4+ T cells from blood. The CDR3 spells CASSVEGAKNQPQHF. The CDR3 nucleotides read TGTGCCAGCAGCGTGGAGGGGGCTAAGAATCAGCCCCAGCATTTT.